Shown below are 22 T cell receptor beta chains from a single sample sequenced in a study of T cells expressing NK-cell markers. TCRdb reprocessed the 5' RACE reads and reports one entry per CDR3 protein, with no DNA. The sample table includes 500,000 to 700,000 distinct CDR3 sequences. The sequenced sample was blood T cells: a sorted CD56 or NKG2C T cell subset, CD4+ or CD8+ T cells, or bulk PBMC T cells (not recorded which). These receptors all stem from a man in his late teens or twenties in good health.

This chain connects TRBV24-1 to TRBJ1-5; TCRdb's D call of TRBD1 is untestable without DNA. The V gene's germline CDR1 is KGHDR and CDR2 SFDVKD. There are 18 residues in the CDR3. CDR3 region: CATSGKQGAGGLSQPQHF.

The CDR3 sequence is CASSLDDEQFF. The genes are TRBV7-3 and TRBJ2-1. Germline values: CDR1 SGHTA, CDR2 FQGTGA. The length of the CDR3 is 11 residues.

V is TRBV28 and J is TRBJ2-1; TCRdb returns TRBD2, unconfirmable since there is no DNA. Germline CDR1 and CDR2: MDHEN and SYDVKM. This CDR3 region has 14 residues. The CDR3 is CASSLGSPYNEQFF.

The chain's CDR3 is CASSWEGEETQYF. The chain employs TRBV6-1 and TRBJ2-5; there is no DNA to check the TCRdb D call of TRBD2. Germline lookup yields CDR1 MNHNS and CDR2 SASEGT. This CDR3 comprises 13 residues.

The chain carries TRBV20-1 and TRBJ1-2; TCRdb lists TRBD1, though no DNA is available to test this call. Germline-derived CDR1 and CDR2 are DFQATT and SNEGSKA (reference sequence). CDR3 length equals 13 residues. This CDR3 is CSARGGGRNGYTF.

The chain is built from TRBV4-2 and TRBJ2-1; TCRdb designates TRBD2, a call that cannot be tested without DNA. The CDR3 is made up of 17 amino acids. Germline assignment: CDR1 LGHNA and CDR2 YNFKEQ. CDR3 residues: CASSQNPSGLSYNEQFF.

The chain links TRBV29-1 to TRBJ1-1; TCRdb gives TRBD1 as the D gene, but with no DNA this cannot be confirmed. This CDR3 is built from 12 residues. The germline V gene has CDR1 SQVTM and CDR2 ANQGSEA. The CDR3 here is CSVAGGNTEAFF.

The chain couples TRBV6-1 to TRBJ1-2. The CDR3 runs to 13 residues. Germline CDR1 is MNHNS and CDR2 is SASEGT. The chain's CDR3 is CASSETFQGGYTF.

The chain links TRBV5-5 to TRBJ2-5; checking the TCRdb D call of TRBD1 is not possible without DNA. Germline CDR1 is SGHKS and CDR2 is YYEKEE (reference sequence). This CDR3 comprises 18 residues. CDR3 amino acids: CASSLSGDRGMYHETQYF.

The chain is built from TRBV12-3 or TRBV12-4 and TRBJ2-1; TCRdb returns TRBD2, unconfirmable since there is no DNA. The CDR3 is 15 residues long. The chain's CDR3 is CASSFVGGPSFEQFF.

This chain connects TRBV20-1 to TRBJ1-1. The germline gives CDR1 DFQATT, CDR2 SNEGSKA (reference sequence). This CDR3 has 14 residues. The CDR3 here is CSARDPGGGTEAFF.

The rearrangement links TRBV5-5 to TRBJ2-1; TCRdb reports TRBD1, a call that lacks DNA to check it against. Germline CDR1 and CDR2: SGHKS and YYEKEE (reference sequence). This CDR3 is 17 amino acids long. CDR3 protein: CASSLVSGASSYNEQFF.

The chain employs TRBV29-1 and TRBJ2-1; as DNA is missing, the TRBD1 call by TCRdb cannot be tested. Germline CDR1 and CDR2: SQVTM and ANQGSEA. This CDR3 has 17 residues. The CDR3 region is CSVRWGGYRVSYNEQFF.

V gene TRBV5-1 combines with J gene TRBJ2-3; TCRdb gives TRBD1 as the D gene, but with no DNA this cannot be confirmed. CDR1 and CDR2 from the germline V gene are SGHRS and YFSETQ. CDR3 size: 15 residues. The CDR3 sequence is CASSLSSGGEDTQYF.

CDR3 protein: CASSLSRVNSPLHF. This chain connects TRBV12-3 or TRBV12-4 to TRBJ1-6. This CDR3 comprises 14 residues.

The chain couples TRBV20-1 to TRBJ2-5. This CDR3 spans 12 amino acids. CDR1 is DFQATT, CDR2 SNEGSKA, per germline (reference sequence). CDR3 loop: CSADGVGETQYF.

This sequence joins TRBV5-1 and TRBJ2-3; TCRdb designates TRBD1, a call that cannot be tested without DNA. The CDR3 runs 16 residues. The germline V gene encodes CDR1 SGHRS and CDR2 YFSETQ. The CDR3 is CASSPAPTGSTDTQYF.

The chain recombines TRBV29-1 with TRBJ2-3; the D call of TRBD2 rests on TCRdb alone, since no DNA is present to check it. Looked up from germline, CDR1 is SQVTM and CDR2 is ANQGSEA. CDR3 length equals 17 residues. The CDR3 spells CSVEDGLAGVNTDTQYF.

This chain links TRBV4-2 with TRBJ2-1; no DNA is available, so the TRBD1 call from TCRdb remains unchecked. CDR1 is LGHNA, CDR2 YNFKEQ, per germline. CDR3 size: 14 residues. CDR3: CASKGQGAYNEQFF.

The chain is built from TRBV29-1 and TRBJ1-6. Germline loops: CDR1 SQVTM, CDR2 ANQGSEA. The CDR3 totals 13 residues. CDR3 region: CSVATDEISPLHF.

The chain has TRBV28 and TRBJ2-7; the TRBD2 assignment by TCRdb is unverifiable without DNA. The CDR3 sequence is 15 residues long. Germline CDR1 reads MDHEN; CDR2 reads SYDVKM. CDR3 residues: CASSPGVSGFYEQYF.

The V gene is TRBV15, the J gene TRBJ2-1; absent DNA, TCRdb's TRBD2 call cannot be checked. The CDR3 is made up of 13 amino acids. Per germline, CDR1 LNHNV and CDR2 YYDKDF (reference sequence). The CDR3 reads CATSRALGDEQFF.